This T cell receptor beta chain is drawn from a study of shared clonotypes between healthy human individuals. Each replicate PCR on the sorted subsets used roughly 200 ng DNA (around 30,000 T cell genomes). As handled by the study authors: Filtering was not the same, since immunoSEQ gave junction-only sequences without quality scores. This table comes from immunoSEQ multiplex PCR, and its TCRdb copy is limited to in-frame clones, with some not included. V, J and clone size are taken as reported in that table, and D and trimming were inferred from the DNA itself. Of hundreds of thousands of clones listed, roughly 84% are singletons. CD8 memory pooled CD45RO+ cells and CCR7-negative CD45RA+ TemRA cells. Study results and caveats: Among several donors, roughly 5% of naive CD4 clonotypes were found in common.

Comments on this clone: As yet, its antigen is unknown.

This receptor was taken from a man aged 18 to 30 in good health. The specimen was memory CD8+ T cells sorted from blood. Subset denoted: CD45RO+ cells pooled with CCR7-negative TemRA cells.

The CDR3 DNA reads TGCGCCAGCACGCTCGAGGGGGCGCGAAACGCTGAAGCTTTCTTT. Encoded protein: CASTLEGARNAEAFF. The chain is built from TRBV5-1 and TRBJ1-1, with 7 bases matching TRBD1. The CDR3 sequence is 15 residues long. Trimming took 6 bases from V and 6 from J; bases not matched to a gene: 14. Germline assignment: CDR1 SGHRS and CDR2 YFSETQ.